This entry concerns a single T cell receptor beta chain. What it binds is unknown. The data were obtained in a study of OX40 agonist ivuxolimab in advanced cancers. The wider study: Each patient was given ivuxolimab into a vein every 2 weeks, at 0.01 to 10 mg/kg. Study-wide points: Doses of 0.1 to 3.0 mg/kg were accompanied by clonal expansion of CD4+ and CD8+ blood T cells by week 6. CD8+ T cells averaged more expanded clones than CD4+.

The CDR3 sequence is 14 residues long. V lost 4 bases and J lost 6, with 10 bases in between. Looked up from germline, CDR1 is MNHNY and CDR2 is SVGAGI (reference sequence). The sampling schedule covered blood at baseline, cycle 4 day 1, and cycle 7 day 1. Data came from immunoSEQ multiplex PCR; TCRdb stores just in-frame clones and leaves some out. Counted here are 60,000 to 75,000 clones, 65% to 90% occurring once; the ten biggest clones make up over 1.3%. The source material was CD4+ or CD8+ T cells sorted from blood, sampled in a trial of the OX40 agonist ivuxolimab. The sequence derives from an adult with an advanced solid tumor such as melanoma, head and neck, liver or kidney cancer. V and J are TRBV6-6 and TRBJ1-6; D remains unclear. The CDR3 is CASSSSFGNSPLHF. CDR3 nucleotides: TGTGCCAGCAGTTCCAGCTTCGGTAATTCACCCCTCCACTTT.